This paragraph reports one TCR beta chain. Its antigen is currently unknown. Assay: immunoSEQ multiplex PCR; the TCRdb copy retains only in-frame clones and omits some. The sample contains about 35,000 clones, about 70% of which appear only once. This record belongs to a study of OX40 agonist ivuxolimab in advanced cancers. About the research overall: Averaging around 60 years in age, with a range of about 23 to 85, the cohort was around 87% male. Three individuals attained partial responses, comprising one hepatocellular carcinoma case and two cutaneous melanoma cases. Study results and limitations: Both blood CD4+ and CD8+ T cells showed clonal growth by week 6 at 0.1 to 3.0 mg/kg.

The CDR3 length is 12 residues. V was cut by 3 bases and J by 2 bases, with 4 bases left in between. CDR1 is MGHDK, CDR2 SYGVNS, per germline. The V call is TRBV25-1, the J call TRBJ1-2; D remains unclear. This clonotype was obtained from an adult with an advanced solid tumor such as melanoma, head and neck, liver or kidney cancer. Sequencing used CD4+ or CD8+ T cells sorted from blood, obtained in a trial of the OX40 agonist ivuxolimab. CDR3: CASSDRNYGYTF. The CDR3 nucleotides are TGTGCCAGCAGTGATCGAAACTATGGCTACACCTTC.